Listed here is a single TCR beta chain. Its matching antigen is unknown. Sorted CD4+ subsets: naive, central memory, regulatory, stem cell-like memory (CD45RO/CCR7/CD25/CD127/CD95/CD27 panel). The sample originates from a study of beta chain features in type 1 diabetes. As for the study in general: Healthy donors, compared against patients, showed similar age, gender and cell yields. The study, taken as a whole, reports: Significant though moderate, a shortening of TCRB CDR3s appeared in all four CD4+ subsets of Type 1 diabetes patients.

CDR3 length equals 14 residues. Trimming took off 3 bases at V and 4 bases at J, with 10 bases between the two ends. The germline gives CDR1 LNHNV, CDR2 YYDKDF (reference sequence). The study reverse transcribed the entire isolated RNA, so it sequenced expressed TCRB transcripts. The method was immunoSEQ multiplex PCR; TCRdb's version includes in-frame clones alone and lacks a portion of them. This table has around 70,000 clones, about 50% appearing once. The source is a man under 40 with type 1 diabetes. This chain links TRBV15 with TRBJ1-5; D is undetermined. Sequencing was done on a sample of central memory CD4+ T cells from blood. The CDR3 region is CATSRDSGNQPQHF. CDR3 DNA sequence: TGTGCCACCAGCAGGGACTCAGGTAATCAGCCCCAGCATTTT.